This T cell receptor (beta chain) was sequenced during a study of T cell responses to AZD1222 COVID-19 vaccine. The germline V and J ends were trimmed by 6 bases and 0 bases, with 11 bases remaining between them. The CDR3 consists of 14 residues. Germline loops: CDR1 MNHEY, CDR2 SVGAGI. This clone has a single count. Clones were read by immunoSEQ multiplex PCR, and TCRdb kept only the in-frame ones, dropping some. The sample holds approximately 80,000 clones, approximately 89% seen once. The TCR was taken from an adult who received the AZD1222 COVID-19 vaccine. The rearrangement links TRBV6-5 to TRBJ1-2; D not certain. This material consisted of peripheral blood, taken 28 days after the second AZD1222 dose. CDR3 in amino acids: CASRVVNTNYGYTF. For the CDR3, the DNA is TGTGCCAGCAGAGTAGTTAATACTAACTATGGCTACACCTTC.